This T cell receptor (beta chain) was documented in a study of T cell responses to AZD1222 COVID-19 vaccine. Overall study results and limits: Recipients of AZD1222 seropositive at baseline numbered only 5 to 7. Among vaccine-associated CD4 TCRs, coverage spanned spike, with dominance at 160-218 and 743-854. The donor cohort was predominantly white British with a female majority, and clonal diversity may have been underestimated. With two AZD1222 doses given, Spike-specific TCR breadth and depth both rose.

From germline, CDR1 is KGHSH and CDR2 LQKENI. With V trimmed by 2 bases and J by 8 bases, 14 bases remained unmatched. This CDR3 comprises 16 residues. TCRdb's table, derived via immunoSEQ multiplex PCR, lists solely in-frame clones and lacks some. The table has roughly 65,000 clones, approximately 87% seen once. In regard to this clone: What it recognizes is unknown.

The chain uses TRBV18 and TRBJ1-2; 7 positions agree with TRBD1. The sequence derives from an adult who received the AZD1222 COVID-19 vaccine. The sequencing here drew on peripheral blood, taken 28 days after the second AZD1222 dose. CDR3 region: CASSPNQGTARSGYTF. The CDR3 region has the DNA TGTGCCAGCTCACCAAACCAGGGGACAGCAAGATCGGGCTACACCTTC.